This T cell receptor (beta chain) was identified during a study of breast tumors, draining lymph nodes, adjacent tissues. Axillary draining lymph nodes of breast cancer patients supplied the node samples. A single record per CDR3 protein comes from TCRdb applying MiXCR to the multiplex PCR reads. The sample has approximately 180,000 distinct CDR3 sequences, 33% seen once. The ends were cut back, 6 bases at V and 0 bases at J, with 7 bases in the middle. This CDR3 contains 13 residues. CDR1 and CDR2 from the germline V gene are MRHNA and SNTAGT. This clonotype was observed many times. Sequencing was performed on axillary lymph node tissue. The J gene is TRBJ2-3, the V gene TRBV6-4, with D perhaps TRBD1 (5 bases). This clonotype was sampled from a female donor with breast cancer. Some clones in this sample may be carry-over from other donors' samples. The CDR3 reads CASSWTSTDTQYF. Written as DNA, the CDR3 is TGTGCCAGCAGCTGGACAAGCACAGATACGCAGTATTTT.